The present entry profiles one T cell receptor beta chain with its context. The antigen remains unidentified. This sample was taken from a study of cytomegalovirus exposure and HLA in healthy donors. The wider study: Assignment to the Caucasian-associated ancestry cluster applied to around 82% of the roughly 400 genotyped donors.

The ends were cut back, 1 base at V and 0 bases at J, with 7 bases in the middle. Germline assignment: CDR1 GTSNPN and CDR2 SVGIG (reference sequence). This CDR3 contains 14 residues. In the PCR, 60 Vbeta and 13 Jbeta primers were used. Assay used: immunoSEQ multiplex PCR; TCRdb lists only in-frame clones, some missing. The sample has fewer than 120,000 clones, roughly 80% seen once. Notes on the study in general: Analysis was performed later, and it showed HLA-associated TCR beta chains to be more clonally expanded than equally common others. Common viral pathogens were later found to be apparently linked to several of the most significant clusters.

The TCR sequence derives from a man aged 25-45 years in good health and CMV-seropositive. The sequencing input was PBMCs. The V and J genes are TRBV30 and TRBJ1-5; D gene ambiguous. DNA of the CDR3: TGTGCCTGGAGTGGTCCAGGTAGCAATCAGCCCCAGCATTTT. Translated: CAWSGPGSNQPQHF.